The 27 T cell receptor beta chains in this list originate from one sample, sequenced in a study of kidney transplant recipient with SARS-CoV-2 infection. TCRdb itself ran the reads through MiXCR, one entry per CDR3 protein. The sample consists of 200,000 to 300,000 distinct CDR3 sequences, about 30% of them appearing once. The starting material was a blood sample, obtained at baseline and between days 110 and 120 from a kidney transplant recipient. The receptors derive from a male patient aged 30 to 39 who had COVID-19 and was a kidney transplant recipient. Some T cells could come from the graft donor.

At least ten counts were recorded for this clonotype. This sequence joins TRBV7-4 and TRBJ1-2; no clear D gene. CDR3 size: 17 residues. The germline V and J ends were trimmed by 5 bases and 4 bases, with 23 bases remaining between them. Germline V gives CDR1 SGHVT, CDR2 SQSDAQ. CDR3 loop: CASSKRHSARKTYGYTF. CDR3 DNA sequence: TGTGCCAGCAGCAAGCGCCATTCAGCTCGAAAGACCTATGGCTACACCTTC.

Notes on this clonotype: A much larger clone differs by one base, so this may be a read error. The chain carries TRBV14 and TRBJ1-2; D gene ambiguous. This CDR3 is 13 amino acids long. The germline V gene encodes CDR1 SGHDN and CDR2 FVKESK. V was clipped by 8 bases and J by 4 bases, with 14 bases between them. CDR3 nucleotide sequence: TGTGCCAGCGCCGAAGGAACTTCCTATGGCTACACCTTC. Its protein is CASAEGTSYGYTF.

This clonotype was seen many times. The chain carries TRBV10-3 and TRBJ2-1; D call uncertain. CDR1 is ENHRY and CDR2 is SYGVKD in the germline V gene. V dropped 6 bases and J dropped 5 bases, with 11 bases sitting between them. The CDR3 is made up of 13 amino acids. The CDR3, as DNA: TGTGCCATCAGCGACGGATTCAACAATGAGCAGTTCTTC. It codes for CAISDGFNNEQFF.

This clonotype has at least ten counts. The chain links TRBV11-1 to TRBJ2-5; D may be TRBD1 (5 bases). This CDR3 region has 15 residues. The V gene lost 3 bases and the J gene lost 5 bases, with 16 bases spanning the gap. Looked up from germline, CDR1 is SGHAT and CDR2 is FQDESV (reference sequence). CDR3 loop: CASSLGREGLETQYF. In DNA form, the CDR3 reads TGTGCCAGCAGCTTGGGCAGGGAAGGATTGGAGACCCAGTACTTC.

Notes on this clonotype: It is likely a read error, because the conserved phenylalanine at the end of the CDR3 is missing. The rearrangement joins TRBV5-6 to TRBJ1-2; no clear D. Deletions cut 7 bases from V and 4 bases from J, with 23 bases between. This CDR3 contains 16 residues. CDR1 is SGHDT and CDR2 is YYEEEE in the germline V gene. The CDR3 DNA reads TGTGCCAGCGTGGTGAGCAATAGTCGAAAGACCTATGGCTACACCCTC. Its protein is CASVVSNSRKTYGYTL.

This clonotype was found many times. V gene TRBV11-2 combines with J gene TRBJ2-1; no reliable D call. CDR1 and CDR2 from the germline V gene are SGHAT and FQNNGV. Trimming took 3 bases from V and 7 from J, leaving 10 bases between them. The CDR3 is made up of 13 amino acids. CDR3 amino acids: CASSLEVENEQFF. In DNA form, the CDR3 reads TGTGCCAGCAGCTTGGAAGTAGAGAATGAGCAGTTCTTC.

On this clonotype: A much larger clone is a single base away; this may be a read error. The rearrangement uses TRBV7-9 and TRBJ2-7; D may match TRBD1 or TRBD2 (5 bases each). This CDR3 spans 13 amino acids. CDR1 and CDR2 (germline): SEHNR, FQNEAQ (reference sequence). V shed 3 bases and J shed 6 bases, with 12 bases lying between them. This CDR3 reads CASSFNFGGEQYF. The CDR3 DNA sequence: TGTGCCAGCAGCTTCAACTTTGGGGGCGAGCAGTACTTC.

This clonotype appeared many times. The DNA for the CDR3 is TGCGCCAGCAGCTTGGGTGGGGTAAACGGAGTTTGGCCCCAGCATTTT. Its protein product is CASSLGGVNGVWPQHF. The chain carries TRBV5-1 and TRBJ1-5; D remains unclear. Germline assignment: CDR1 SGHRS and CDR2 YFSETQ. V lost 0 bases, J lost 9 bases, and 19 bases lay in between. CDR3 length equals 16 residues.

The table lists this clonotype with a few counts. J is TRBJ2-2 and V is TRBV5-4; a possible D gene is TRBD1 (6 bases). The length of the CDR3 is 15 residues. Germline loops: CDR1 SGHNT, CDR2 YYREEE (reference sequence). V lost 3 bases and J lost 4, with 13 bases in between. CDR3 coding DNA: TGTGCCAGCAGCTCAGGGACACCGGGCACCGGGGAGCTGTTTTTT. Its translation is CASSSGTPGTGELFF. The whole variable domain, filled in from reference TRBV5-4 and TRBJ2-2, reads ETGVTQSPTHLIKTRGQQVTLRCSSQSGHNTVSWYQQALGQGPQFIFQYYREEENGRGNFPPRFSGLQFPNYSSELNVNALELDDSALYLCASSSGTPGTGELFFGEGSRLTVL.

As for this clonotype: Given a much more abundant clone one base away, this may be a read error. The rearrangement uses TRBV7-2 and TRBJ2-2; TRBD2 aligns across 7 bases. The CDR3 runs 14 residues. CDR1 and CDR2 (germline): SGHTA, FQGNSA. CDR3 nucleotide sequence: TGTTCCAGCAGCTCTGGGACTATGACCGGGGAGCTGTTTTTT. Translated: CSSSSGTMTGELFF.

As for this clonotype: This may arise from a read error, as a much more abundant clone is one base away. This sequence joins TRBV7-9 and TRBJ1-6; D is ambiguous. The CDR3 has 15 amino acids. CDR1 SEHNR and CDR2 FQNEAQ come from the germline V gene (reference sequence). The CDR3 reads CASELGYSYNSPLRF. Here the CDR3 DNA reads TGTGCCAGCGAACTCGGGTATTCCTATAATTCACCCCTCCGCTTT.

This clonotype was observed at least ten times. This rearrangement joins TRBV7-2 to TRBJ2-7; TRBD2 agrees at 13 bases. The germline CDR1 and CDR2 sequences are SGHTA and FQGNSA. The CDR3 has 15 amino acids. V trimming: 3 bases; J trimming: 4 bases; junction bases outside the gene matches: 3. CDR3 sequence (DNA): TGTGCCAGCAGCTTGACTAGCGGGAGGTCATACGAGCAGTACTTC. This encodes CASSLTSGRSYEQYF.

This clonotype has just a few counts. One end of the junction is discordant with germline, which a read error may explain. The V gene is TRBV7-7, the J gene TRBJ2-5; 9 nucleotides agree with TRBD2. Germline values: CDR1 SSHAT, CDR2 FNYEAQ (reference sequence). The CDR3 has 14 residues. CDR3: CASSLGSGGETQYF. The DNA for the CDR3 is TGTGCTAGCAGCTTAGGAAGCGGGGGGGAGACCCAGTACTTC.

Ten or more counts support this clonotype. This chain uses TRBV29-1 with TRBJ2-7, with D possibly matching TRBD2 (5 bases). The CDR3 extends over 13 amino acids. Germline V CDR1 and CDR2: SQVTM, ANQGSEA. V lost 3 bases, J lost 6 bases, and 15 bases lay in between. The CDR3 region has the DNA TGCAGCGTTGATACGGGGATTAAGGGCGAGCAGTACTTC. Translation gives CSVDTGIKGEQYF.

For this clonotype: With a much larger clone just one base away, this may be a read error. The V gene is TRBV7-3, the J gene TRBJ2-2, with D unresolved. Germline CDR1 and CDR2: SGHTA and FQGTGA. CDR3 length equals 14 residues. For the CDR3, the DNA is TGTGCCAGCAACTTAGTACAGACCACCGGGGAGCTGTTTTTT. Its protein product is CASNLVQTTGELFF.

This chain connects TRBV30 to TRBJ1-2, with D possibly matching TRBD1 (5 bases). The CDR3 sequence is 12 residues long. From germline, CDR1 is GTSNPN and CDR2 SVGIG (reference sequence). Between the trimmed V and J ends, which lost 4 bases and 5 bases, there was a span of 11 bases. CDR3 sequence reads: CAWTGSGYGYTF. The CDR3 DNA follows: TGTGCCTGGACCGGGTCAGGGTATGGCTACACCTTC.

This clonotype was recorded at least ten times. The chain is built from TRBV6-5 and TRBJ1-4; D ambiguous. With 2 bases removed from V and 8 bases from J, the gap between germline ends came to 9 bases. Germline CDR1 is MNHEY and CDR2 is SVGAGI. The CDR3 has 13 residues. The CDR3 DNA follows: TGTGCCAGCAGTTACGAGATAAGGGAAAAACTGTTTTTT. Protein: CASSYEIREKLFF.

This clonotype was detected many times. The V and J genes are TRBV23-1 and TRBJ1-2; D is ambiguous. TRBV23-1 is assigned to the ORF class and has an uncertain function. The V and J ends lost 2 bases and 4 bases respectively, with 20 bases between them. This CDR3 comprises 17 residues. The CDR3 region is CASSQAQLRRKTYGYTF. CDR3 sequence (DNA): TGCGCCAGCAGTCAAGCCCAGCTACGCAGAAAGACCTATGGCTACACCTTC.

This clonotype was observed many times. V usage is TRBV24-1 and J usage is TRBJ1-2, with D hard to call. The CDR3 has 17 residues. Germline V gives CDR1 KGHDR, CDR2 SFDVKD. V lost 6 bases, J lost 4 bases, and 23 bases lay in between. CDR3 in DNA: TGTGCCACCAGTTTGCCGGTTAGTACCAGAAAGACCTATGGCTACACCTTC. It translates to CATSLPVSTRKTYGYTF.

This clonotype was counted many times. The chain is built from TRBV6-5 and TRBJ2-7, with 8 positions matching TRBD1. CDR1 is MNHEY and CDR2 is SVGAGI in the germline V gene. There are 16 residues in the CDR3. The ends lost 6 bases at V and 5 bases at J; junction bases unmatched: 15. DNA for the CDR3: TGTGCCAGCAGGGCGGGCAGGGGGCAGTTTACGGACGAGCAGTACTTC. Translating gives CASRAGRGQFTDEQYF.

The CDR3: CASSVYSGQATPRTGELFF. CDR3 coding DNA: TGTGCCAGCAGCGTATACTCGGGACAGGCGACGCCGCGCACCGGGGAGCTGTTTTTT. This chain uses TRBV7-3 with TRBJ2-2; the match to TRBD1 covers 8 bases. The trim removed 5 bases at V and 4 bases at J, leaving 18 bases unmatched. This CDR3 comprises 19 residues. From germline, CDR1 is SGHTA and CDR2 FQGTGA.

The rearrangement uses TRBV18 and TRBJ2-1, with D unresolved. CDR1 is KGHSH and CDR2 is LQKENI in the germline V gene. V was cut by 5 bases and J by 6 bases, with 11 bases left in between. CDR3 length: 13 amino acids. CDR3 DNA: TGTGCCAGCTCAGCGTGGGGTCTCAATGAGCAGTTCTTC. It yields the protein CASSAWGLNEQFF.

This clonotype was seen repeatedly, ten times or more. V gene TRBV5-5 combines with J gene TRBJ1-2; D is unresolved. The CDR3 loop spans 16 amino acids. Looked up from germline, CDR1 is SGHKS and CDR2 is YYEKEE (reference sequence). Trimming stripped 6 bases from V and 4 bases from J, with 22 bases between. DNA for the CDR3: TGTGCCAGCACACGATGTGTCTCGCGAAAGACCTATGGCTACACCTTC. This encodes CASTRCVSRKTYGYTF. Together with reference TRBV5-5 and TRBJ1-2, the CDR3 gives the full variable domain: DAGVTQSPTHLIKTRGQQVTLRCSPISGHKSVSWYQQVLGQGPQFIFQYYEKEERGRGNFPDRFSARQFPNYSSELNVNALLLGDSALYLCASTRCVSRKTYGYTFGSGTRLTVV.

The table lists this clonotype with many counts. CDR3 sequence (DNA): TGCAGTGCTAGGGGGACAGGGAAAGGCTCTGGAAACACCATATATTTT. Translating gives CSARGTGKGSGNTIYF. This chain links TRBV20-1 with TRBJ1-3; TRBD1 matches at 9 bases. CDR3 length equals 16 residues. Germline CDR1 DFQATT, CDR2 SNEGSKA (reference sequence). Unmatched junction bases numbered 6, after V lost 3 bases and J lost 0 bases.

This clonotype was seen only a few times. J is TRBJ2-3 and V is TRBV20-1; TRBD2 agrees at 9 bases. The CDR3 consists of 15 residues. Germline lookup yields CDR1 DFQATT and CDR2 SNEGSKA (reference sequence). V shed 0 bases, J shed 1 base, and the junction held 2 bases outside the gene matches. The CDR3 reads CSARDPSGGTDTQYF. Written as DNA, the CDR3 is TGCAGTGCTAGAGACCCTAGCGGGGGCACAGATACGCAGTATTTT.

This chain connects TRBV29-1 to TRBJ2-5, with D possibly matching TRBD2 (7 bases). The length of the CDR3 is 14 residues. Per the germline V gene, CDR1 is SQVTM and CDR2 is ANQGSEA. V gave up 5 bases and J gave up 5 bases, with 18 bases separating them. CDR3 region: CSVPLGGAGETQYF. CDR3 in DNA: TGCAGCGTTCCCTTGGGGGGGGCGGGGGAGACCCAGTACTTC. The whole variable domain, filled in from reference TRBV29-1 and TRBJ2-5, reads SAVISQKPSRDICQRGTSLTIQCQVDSQVTMMFWYRQQPGQSLTLIATANQGSEATYESGFVIDKFPISRPNLTFSTLTVSNMSPEDSSIYLCSVPLGGAGETQYFGPGTRLLVL.

The chain has TRBV3-1 and TRBJ2-2; D is possibly TRBD1 (5 bases). V gave up 5 bases and J gave up 6 bases, with 25 bases separating them. From germline, CDR1 is LGHDT and CDR2 YNNKEL (reference sequence). CDR3 length: 18 amino acids. CDR3 sequence (DNA): TGTGCCAGCAGCAGGGGCTATCCCATTTCAGGCTTGTCCGGGGAGCTGTTTTTT. Amino acid sequence: CASSRGYPISGLSGELFF. Variable domain in full (rest from reference TRBV3-1 and TRBJ2-2): DTAVSQTPKYLVTQMGNDKSIKCEQNLGHDTMYWYKQDSKKFLKIMFSYNNKELIINETVPNRFSPKSPDKAHLNLHINSLELGDSAVYFCASSRGYPISGLSGELFFGEGSRLTVL.